Reported below is one T cell receptor (beta chain). Relative to the germline gene, one junction end is altered; a read error may explain this. This record comes from a study of CD8 T cells in Susac syndrome. The authors sequenced TCR beta from blood CD8+ and CD4+ T cells. The patients serving as multiple sclerosis controls were treatment-naive. They had stable or active relapsing-remitting disease and fulfilled revised McDonald criteria. When the RNA was reverse transcribed, random hexamers were used with an input of roughly 0.5 to 1 ug. With immunoSEQ multiplex PCR, TCR beta CDR3 was amplified across 54 Vbeta and 13 Jbeta. TCRdb independently ran MiXCR on the immunoSEQ multiplex PCR reads; one entry per CDR3 protein. The profile covers 150,000 or so distinct CDR3 sequences, with approximately 94% appearing a single time and 0.075% to 0.095% taken by the ten largest. The CDR3 sequence is 11 residues long. CDR1 is SEHNR and CDR2 is FQNEAQ in the germline V gene (reference sequence).

The V and J genes are TRBV7-9 and TRBJ2-1; D is uncertain. The source of this sequence is a human donor with multiple sclerosis. Sequencing was performed on CD4+ T cells from PBMCs. Here the CDR3 reads CASLSFNEQFF. In DNA form, the CDR3 reads TGTGCCAGCTTGTCCTTCAATGAGCAGTTCTTC.